A selection of T cell receptor beta chains follows, all from one sample in a study of cytomegalovirus exposure and HLA in healthy donors. Method: immunoSEQ multiplex PCR; TCRdb's copy keeps in-frame clones and lacks some. Here the sample spans roughly 120,000 clones, approximately 80% being singletons. The sample taken for sequencing was PBMCs. These receptors were collected from a female donor in good health and CMV-seropositive. The CDR3 runs from the conserved cysteine through the conserved F or W. A D gene is named only where the DNA matches it firmly. The size field is filled for only some rows; it gives once, few, many or a size class.

clone_size	d_call	v_call	j_call	cdr3_aa	cdr3_nt
few	TRBD1	TRBV6-1	TRBJ1-2	CASVGTGGNGYTF	TGTGCCAGCGTCGGGACAGGGGGGAATGGCTACACCTTC
.	TRBD1	TRBV7-3	TRBJ2-2	CASSPPGTGAGGELFF	TGTGCCAGCAGCCCACCCGGGACAGGGGCCGGCGGGGAGCTGTTTTTT
.	.	TRBV19	TRBJ1-1	CASISGRNTEAFF	TGTGCCAGTATATCCGGGAGGAACACTGAAGCTTTCTTT
.	TRBD1	TRBV29-1	TRBJ1-1	CSVERDSSYTEAFF	TGCAGCGTTGAACGGGACAGCTCCTACACTGAAGCTTTCTTT
.	.	TRBV19	TRBJ2-5	CASSRAYQETQYF	TGTGCCAGTAGTAGGGCCTACCAAGAGACCCAGTACTTC
.	.	TRBV18	TRBJ2-7	CASSPGTYEQYF	TGTGCCAGCTCACCGGGGACATACGAGCAGTACTTC
.	.	TRBV7-3	TRBJ1-1	CASSPQGSMNTEAFF	TGTGCCAGCAGCCCACAGGGCAGCATGAACACTGAAGCTTTCTTT
.	TRBD2	TRBV7-7	TRBJ2-5	CASSLAGKGAETQYF	TGTGCTAGCAGCTTAGCGGGGAAGGGAGCGGAGACCCAGTACTTC
.	TRBD1	TRBV7-2	TRBJ2-7	CASSLVAQGGGREQYF	TGTGCCAGCAGCTTAGTGGCACAGGGGGGTGGTCGGGAGCAGTACTTC
.	.	TRBV15	TRBJ1-2	CATSRDLEAFYTF	TGTGCCACCAGCAGAGATTTAGAGGCCTTCTACACCTTC
.	TRBD1	TRBV6-6	TRBJ1-5	CASSRRGFEPQHF	TGTGCCAGCAGTCGCAGGGGGTTCGAACCCCAGCATTTT
.	TRBD1	TRBV14	TRBJ2-7	CASSPGQGLEQYF	TGTGCCAGCAGCCCTGGACAGGGTCTTGAGCAGTACTTC
once	TRBD1	TRBV2	TRBJ2-7	CASRGQGQYYEQYF	TGTGCCAGCCGGGGACAGGGACAGTACTACGAGCAGTACTTC
few	TRBD1	TRBV14	TRBJ1-5	CASSQGQGSQPQHF	TGTGCCAGCAGCCAGGGACAGGGAAGTCAGCCCCAGCATTTT
.	.	TRBV4-1	TRBJ2-6	CASSPSERNSGANVLTF	TGCGCCAGCAGCCCCAGCGAAAGAAACTCTGGGGCCAACGTCCTGACTTTC
.	.	TRBV27	TRBJ2-7	CASSLHRFYEQYF	TGTGCCAGCAGTTTACACAGGTTTTACGAGCAGTACTTC
once	TRBD1	TRBV18	TRBJ1-6	CASRDSNSPLHF	TGTGCCAGCAGGGACAGTAATTCACCCCTCCACTTT
.	.	TRBV19	TRBJ2-1	CASSIGGRNEQFF	TGTGCCAGTAGTATAGGGGGGCGAAATGAGCAGTTCTTC
.	.	TRBV27	TRBJ2-7	CASSIGHGRDYEQYF	TGTGCCAGCAGTATCGGACACGGCAGAGATTACGAGCAGTACTTC
.	TRBD2	TRBV10-3	TRBJ2-1	CAISDSGVFYNEQFF	TGTGCCATCAGTGATAGCGGGGTTTTCTACAATGAGCAGTTCTTC
.	.	TRBV9	TRBJ1-3	CASSEGDSGNTIYF	TGTGCCAGCAGCGAGGGGGACTCTGGAAACACCATATATTTT
.	TRBD2	TRBV4-1	TRBJ2-5	CASSQDRPGLDKETQYF	TGCGCCAGCAGCCAAGATCGCCCGGGACTAGACAAAGAGACCCAGTACTTC
few	.	TRBV13	TRBJ2-3	CASSVSGLSTDTQYF	TGTGCCAGCAGCGTCTCAGGCCTTAGCACAGATACGCAGTATTTT
.	TRBD2	TRBV6-5	TRBJ2-5	CASSYLTSGYQETQYF	TGTGCCAGCAGTTACTTGACTAGCGGGTACCAAGAGACCCAGTACTTC